This T cell receptor beta chain was found in a study of identifying expanded T cells in peripheral blood. The CDR3 loop spans 13 amino acids. Trimming took off 5 bases at V and 6 bases at J, with 10 bases between the two ends. The germline gives CDR1 SGHAT, CDR2 FQNNGV. Study-level points and caveats: Two-week clone count variance significantly increased as total template count grew. Differentially abundant clones: 0.95 to 1.5 between replicates, just under 17 at roughly 2 weeks, approximately 18 at four.

Concerning this clone: Its matching antigen is unknown.

Clones were read by immunoSEQ multiplex PCR, and TCRdb kept only the in-frame ones, dropping some. The sample has fewer than 85,000 clones; around 91% are singletons. No infections or other immune events were documented during collection. The TCR originated in a person aged 18 to 70 in good health. Material: blood. The rearrangement uses TRBV11-2 and TRBJ2-2, with a tentative D call TRBD1 (5 bases). CDR3 region: CASSGQGSGELFF. The CDR3 DNA reads TGTGCCAGCAGCGGCCAGGGTTCCGGGGAGCTGTTTTTT.